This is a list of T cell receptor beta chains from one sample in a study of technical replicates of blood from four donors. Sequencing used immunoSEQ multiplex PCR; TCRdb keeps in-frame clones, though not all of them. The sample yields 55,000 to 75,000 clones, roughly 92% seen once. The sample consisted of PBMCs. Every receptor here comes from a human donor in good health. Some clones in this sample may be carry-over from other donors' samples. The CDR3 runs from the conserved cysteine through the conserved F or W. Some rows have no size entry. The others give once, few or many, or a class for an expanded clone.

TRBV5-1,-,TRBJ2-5,CASSLAASGNQETQYF
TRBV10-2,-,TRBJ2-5,CASSRLAVPQETQYF
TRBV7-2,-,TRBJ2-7,CASSLGPRSGEQYF
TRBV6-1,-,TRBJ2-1,CASSRGIPPYNEQFF
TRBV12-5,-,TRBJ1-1,CASGQGERNEAFF
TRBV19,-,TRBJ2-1,CASSKYLTSGRDNEQFF
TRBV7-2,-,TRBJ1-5,CASSLGQAKYSNQPQHF
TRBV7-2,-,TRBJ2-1,CASSFLAGYNEQFF
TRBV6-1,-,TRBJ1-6,CASSETGNSPLHF
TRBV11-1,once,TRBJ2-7,CASSLRRNEQYF
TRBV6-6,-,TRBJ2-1,CASSRGLGLVYNEQFF
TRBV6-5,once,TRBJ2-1,CASSYSSSYNEQFF
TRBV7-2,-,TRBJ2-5,CASSRERGRETQYF
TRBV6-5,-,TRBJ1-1,CASQVVRNTEAFF
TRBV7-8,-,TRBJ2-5,CASSLGVVGGQETQYF
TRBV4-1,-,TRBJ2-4,CASSQGLAGGRAKNIQYF
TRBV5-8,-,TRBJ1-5,CASSTGTDYSNQPQHF
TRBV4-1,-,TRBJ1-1,CASSQVNTRGTEAFF
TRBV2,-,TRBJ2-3,CASSRIRTSGRTSTDTQYF
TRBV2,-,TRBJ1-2,CASRGTGDYGYTF
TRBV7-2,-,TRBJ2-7,CASSLDLREQYF
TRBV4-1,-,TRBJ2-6,CASSHPRGGANVLTF
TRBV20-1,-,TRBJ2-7,CSGDRVGEQYF
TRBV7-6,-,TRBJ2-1,CASSLGGRDNEQFF
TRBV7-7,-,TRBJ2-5,CASSLVGGLQETQYF
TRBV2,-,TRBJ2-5,CASSPPRAIQETQYF
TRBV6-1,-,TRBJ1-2,CASTTGLGSYGYTF
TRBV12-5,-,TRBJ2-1,CASVWAGGQDNEQFF
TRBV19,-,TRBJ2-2,CASRQGFNTGELFF
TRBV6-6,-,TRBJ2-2,CASSPMGQGPGELFF
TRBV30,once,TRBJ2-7,CACATAGGRSEQYF
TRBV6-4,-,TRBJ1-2,CASKRGQGAEKPLNYGYTF
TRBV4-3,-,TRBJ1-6,CASSQEDRVNSPLHF
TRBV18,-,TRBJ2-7,CASSPPTGLAGAKEQYF
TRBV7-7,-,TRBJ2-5,CASSFEAGSPETQYF
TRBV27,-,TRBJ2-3,CASSLSGSGATDTQYF
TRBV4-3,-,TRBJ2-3,CASSRLGGGPADTQYF
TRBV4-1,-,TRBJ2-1,CASSQGGAAYNEQFF
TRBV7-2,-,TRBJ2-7,CASSSQGAYEQYF
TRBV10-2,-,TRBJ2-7,CASSESGGRYEQYF
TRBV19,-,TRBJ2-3,CASSSRGAGDTQYF
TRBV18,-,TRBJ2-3,CASSPISGTDTQYF
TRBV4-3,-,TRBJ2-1,CASSLLQGAHEQFF
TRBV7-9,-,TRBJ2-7,CASSPSGGRQSYEQYF
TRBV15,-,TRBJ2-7,CATSREAGSYEQYF
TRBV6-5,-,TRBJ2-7,CASSSYYEQYF
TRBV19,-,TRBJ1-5,CASSRQGAEPQHF
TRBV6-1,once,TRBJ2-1,CASTELAGAYNEQFF
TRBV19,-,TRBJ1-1,CASSGDRIEAFF
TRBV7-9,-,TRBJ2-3,CASRSPGLAGGPLDTQYF
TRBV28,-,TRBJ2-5,CASSSGLAGKTQYF
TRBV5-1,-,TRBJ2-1,CASSPGQGVSSSYNEQFF
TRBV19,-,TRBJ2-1,CASTSLTSGDYNEQFF